The rows below give T cell receptor beta chains drawn from one sample of a study of blood T cell repertoires in COVID-19. Here immunoSEQ multiplex PCR was the method, and the copy in TCRdb shows in-frame clones only, minus some. The sample has about 300,000 clones, around 88% seen once; the top ten hold around 1.5%. Sequencing input: peripheral blood. The receptors were sampled from a woman between 45 and 60 years old with acute or convalescent COVID-19. CDR3s include the opening cysteine and the closing phenylalanine or tryptophan. The D gene is left open where the match is weak. Clone size, where shown, is once, few, many, or a class for clones that have expanded.

TRBD2,-,TRBV27,TRBJ2-7,TGTGCCAGCAGTTATCAGGGGATCCGGGGGGGGACCTACGAGCAGTACTTC,CASSYQGIRGGTYEQYF
TRBD1,-,TRBV5-1,TRBJ2-3,TGCGCCAGCAGGTCGAATCCCGGGACAGGGGGCACAGATACGCAGTATTTT,CASRSNPGTGGTDTQYF
TRBD2,-,TRBV7-3,TRBJ2-3,TGTGCCAGCAGCAGTAGCGGGACTAGCACAGATACGCAGTATTTT,CASSSSGTSTDTQYF
TRBD2,few,TRBV6-2/TRBV6-3,TRBJ2-5,TGTGCCAGCAGTTCCCCTCTAGCGGGAGGGCCAGAGACCCAGTACTTC,CASSSPLAGGPETQYF
-,-,TRBV10-3,TRBJ1-2,TGTGCCATCAGCCCGGACTTCTCTGGCTACACCTTC,CAISPDFSGYTF
TRBD2,-,TRBV5-1,TRBJ2-1,TGCGCCAGCAGCTCTGGGACTAGCGGTTACAATGAGCAGTTCTTC,CASSSGTSGYNEQFF
-,-,TRBV5-1,TRBJ1-4,TGCGCCAGCAGCTTGGCTCTGGGGAGGACCTCAACTAATGAAAAACTGTTTTTT,CASSLALGRTSTNEKLFF
TRBD1,-,TRBV29-1,TRBJ2-1,TGCAGCGTTAGACGGGACAGGGGTTACAATGAGCAGTTCTTC,CSVRRDRGYNEQFF
TRBD1,-,TRBV4-1,TRBJ1-2,TGCGCCAGCAGCCAAGGTGTCGTTGGACAGGGGTATGGCTACACCTTC,CASSQGVVGQGYGYTF
TRBD1,-,TRBV7-2,TRBJ2-1,TGTGCCAGCAGTAAGGACAGGGGGACCTACAATGAGCAGTTCTTC,CASSKDRGTYNEQFF
TRBD1,-,TRBV2,TRBJ1-5,TGTGCCAGCAGCTGGGGGACAGGGGATCAGCCCCAGCATTTT,CASSWGTGDQPQHF
-,-,TRBV7-3,TRBJ1-6,TGTGCCAGCAGCTTTAACCGGGAGCTTAATTCACCCCTCCACTTT,CASSFNRELNSPLHF
-,-,TRBV2,TRBJ2-7,TGTGCCAGCAGTGAAGTTGTAGCCTACGAGCAGTACTTC,CASSEVVAYEQYF
-,-,TRBV5-1,TRBJ1-1,TGCGCCAGCAAAACCGAGGGGGGGCACACTGAAGCTTTCTTT,CASKTEGGHTEAFF
TRBD1,-,TRBV5-5,TRBJ2-1,TGTGCCAGCAGCTTGTCAGGGGGCTACAATGAGCAGTTCTTC,CASSLSGGYNEQFF
TRBD2,-,TRBV19,TRBJ2-1,TGTGCCAGTAGTATAAGCGGACTAGCGGAGGGGCCCTACAATGAGCAGTTCTTC,CASSISGLAEGPYNEQFF
-,-,TRBV2,TRBJ1-6,TGTGCCAGCGGCTGGGCCCCCTCAGGGGATCCCCTCCACTTT,CASGWAPSGDPLHF
-,-,TRBV7-2,TRBJ1-1,TGTGCCAGCAGCCGAGACAGTTACACTGAAGCTTTCTTT,CASSRDSYTEAFF
TRBD1,-,TRBV19,TRBJ1-1,TGTGCCAGTAGTGAAGGGACAGGGGCCCCCCGGGGGTCTGAAGCTTTCTTT,CASSEGTGAPRGSEAFF
-,-,TRBV3-1/TRBV3-2,TRBJ1-1,TGTGCCAGCAGCCAACATCAGGGGTATAGTAGTGAAGCTTTCTTT,CASSQHQGYSSEAFF
TRBD2,-,TRBV7-2,TRBJ2-3,TGTGCCAGCAGCCAAGGACTAGCGGGAGTAAGCACAGATACGCAGTATTTT,CASSQGLAGVSTDTQYF
-,-,TRBV5-1,TRBJ1-1,TGCGCCAGCAGCTTGACAGGGTTGAACACTGAAGCTTTCTTT,CASSLTGLNTEAFF
-,once,TRBV6-5,TRBJ2-1,TGTGCCAGCAGAGGGACTTGGGGCTCCTACAATGAGCAGTTCTTC,CASRGTWGSYNEQFF
-,-,TRBV28,TRBJ1-5,TGTGCCAGCCGTCGACAGGCTCGTCAGCCCCAGCATTTT,CASRRQARQPQHF
-,-,TRBV7-3,TRBJ2-7,TGTGCCAGCAGCCCCCCGTCCGACGAGCAGTACTTC,CASSPPSDEQYF
TRBD1,-,TRBV3-1/TRBV3-2,TRBJ1-1,TGTGCCAGCAGCCGCAACCGGGACAGTGAAGCTTTCTTT,CASSRNRDSEAFF
-,-,TRBV5-5,TRBJ2-2,TGTGCCAGCAGCCTATATAACACCGGGGAGCTGTTTTTT,CASSLYNTGELFF
-,few,TRBV5-1,TRBJ2-7,TGCGCCAGCAGCTTCGGGGAAAGGATGGAGAAGCAGTACTTC,CASSFGERMEKQYF
-,-,TRBV3-1/TRBV3-2,TRBJ2-2,TGTGCCAGCAGCGCAGGAGGTGGGGAGCTGTTTTTT,CASSAGGGELFF
TRBD1,-,TRBV11-3,TRBJ1-2,TGTGCCAGCAGCTTAGCCGGACAGGGGGATTACACCTTC,CASSLAGQGDYTF
TRBD1,-,TRBV2,TRBJ2-5,TGTGCCAGCAGGGACAGGGGCCCCGGGGAGACCCAGTACTTC,CASRDRGPGETQYF
-,-,TRBV5-4,TRBJ2-7,TGTGCCAGCAGCTTGAAACAGGTCACCTACGAGCAGTACTTC,CASSLKQVTYEQYF
-,-,TRBV6-2/TRBV6-3,TRBJ1-2,TGTGCCAGCAGTACGACGGGGTATGGCTACACCTTC,CASSTTGYGYTF
-,-,TRBV11-3,TRBJ1-6,TGTGCCAGCAGCTTAGATCGGGAGGGGAGCTCCTATAATTCACCCCTCCACTTT,CASSLDREGSSYNSPLHF
-,-,TRBV24-1,TRBJ1-2,TGTGCCACCAGTGATCCCCGGGGAGAGGTTGATGGCTACACCTTC,CATSDPRGEVDGYTF
TRBD1,-,TRBV2,TRBJ1-1,TGTGCCAGCAGTGACGGTGGACAGGGAGTGACTGAAGCTTTCTTT,CASSDGGQGVTEAFF
TRBD2,-,TRBV9,TRBJ2-3,TGTGCCAGCAGCTCAAGGACTAGCGGGACAGATACGCAGTATTTT,CASSSRTSGTDTQYF
TRBD1,-,TRBV5-4,TRBJ1-1,TGTGCCAGCAGCAAACCGGGACAGACGAACACTGAAGCTTTCTTT,CASSKPGQTNTEAFF
TRBD1,-,TRBV9,TRBJ1-2,TGTGCCAGCAGCTTTCCCGGGACAGGGGGCTTCTATGGCTACACCTTC,CASSFPGTGGFYGYTF
TRBD1,-,TRBV25-1,TRBJ2-5,TGTGCCAGCAGTGTCGCGACAGGGGGCGAGACCCAGTACTTC,CASSVATGGETQYF
TRBD2,-,TRBV9,TRBJ2-3,TGTGCCAGCAGCGTAAGGGCTAGCGGGAGGGCCGGGGCAGATACGCAGTATTTT,CASSVRASGRAGADTQYF
-,-,TRBV7-9,TRBJ1-2,TGTGCCAGCAGCCTCAATTTGCGGGACGGCTATGGCTACACCTTC,CASSLNLRDGYGYTF